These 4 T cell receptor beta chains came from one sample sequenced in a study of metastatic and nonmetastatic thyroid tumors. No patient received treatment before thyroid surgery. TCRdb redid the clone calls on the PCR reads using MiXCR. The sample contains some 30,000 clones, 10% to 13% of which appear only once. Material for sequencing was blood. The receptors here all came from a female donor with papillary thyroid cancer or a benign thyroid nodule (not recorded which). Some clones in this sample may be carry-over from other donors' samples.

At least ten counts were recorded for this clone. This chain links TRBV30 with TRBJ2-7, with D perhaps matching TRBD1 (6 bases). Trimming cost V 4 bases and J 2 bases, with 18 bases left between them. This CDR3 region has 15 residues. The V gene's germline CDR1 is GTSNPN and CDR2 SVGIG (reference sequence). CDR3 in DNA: TGTGCCTGGATCCCCGGGGACAACAGAGCCTACGAGCAGTACTTC. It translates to CAWIPGDNRAYEQYF.

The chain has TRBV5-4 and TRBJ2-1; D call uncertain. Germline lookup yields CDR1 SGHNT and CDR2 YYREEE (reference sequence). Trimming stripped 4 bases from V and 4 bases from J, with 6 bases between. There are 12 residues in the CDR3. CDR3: CASSPKYNEQFF. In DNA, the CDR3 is TGTGCCAGCAGCCCGAAATACAATGAGCAGTTCTTC. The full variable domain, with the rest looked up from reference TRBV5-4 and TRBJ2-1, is ETGVTQSPTHLIKTRGQQVTLRCSSQSGHNTVSWYQQALGQGPQFIFQYYREEENGRGNFPPRFSGLQFPNYSSELNVNALELDDSALYLCASSPKYNEQFFGPGTRLTVL.

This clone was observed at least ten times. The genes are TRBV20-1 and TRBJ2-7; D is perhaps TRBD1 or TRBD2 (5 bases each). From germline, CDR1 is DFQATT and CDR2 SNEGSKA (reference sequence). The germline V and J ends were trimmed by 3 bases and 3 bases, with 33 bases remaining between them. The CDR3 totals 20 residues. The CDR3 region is CSARPGTNRGSYILVYEQYF. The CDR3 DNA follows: TGCAGTGCTAGGCCCGGGACCAACCGGGGAAGCTATATCCTTGTCTACGAGCAGTACTTC.

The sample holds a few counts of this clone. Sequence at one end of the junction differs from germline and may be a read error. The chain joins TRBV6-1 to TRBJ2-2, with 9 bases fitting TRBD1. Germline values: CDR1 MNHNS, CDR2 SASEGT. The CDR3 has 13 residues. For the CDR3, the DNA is TGTGTCAGCAGACAGGGGGTGAACGGGGAGCTGTTTTTT. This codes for CVSRQGVNGELFF.